The subject of this entry is one TCR beta chain. The record originates from a study of T-cell reconstitution after alpha-beta-depleted transplantation in children. This sample's TCRbeta library carried unique molecular identifier barcodes. TCRdb processed the PCR reads anew with MiXCR; each CDR3 protein has one entry. Of 200,000 to 250,000 distinct CDR3 sequences in the sample, about 9.2% were seen once. Germline V gene lookup returns CDR1 MGHRA and CDR2 YSYEKL. This CDR3 comprises 17 residues. Trimming pared 3 bases from V and 7 bases from J, leaving 21 bases between. This clonotype originated in a human donor who donated a stem cell graft to a child with acute lymphoblastic leukemia. The sequencing used PBMCs from the stem cell graft donor, collected from the stem cell graft. The V gene is TRBV4-1, the J gene TRBJ2-2; maybe TRBD2 (6 bases). Here the CDR3 DNA reads TGCGCCAGCAGCCATCCACGGCGGGGCGCGGGGAGCGGGGAGCTGTTTTTT. This sequence encodes CASSHPRRGAGSGELFF.